The clone carrying this T cell receptor (beta chain) appeared once. Measured with immunoSEQ multiplex PCR; TCRdb has only the in-frame clones, and not every one. This table holds some 550,000 clones, around 97% found once. The entry originates in a study of shared clonotypes between healthy human individuals. Trimming stripped 6 bases from V and 0 bases from J, with 14 bases between. The CDR3 length is 15 residues. CDR1 and CDR2 from the germline V gene are SGHRS and YFSETQ. The source of this sequence is a woman aged 30 to 39 in good health. V usage is TRBV5-1 and J usage is TRBJ2-3; perhaps TRBD1 as D (6 bases). The specimen sequenced was naive CD4+ T cells sorted from blood. The subset: CD45RA+ positively selected. CDR3 sequence: CASTETRGSTDTQYF. CDR3 sequence (DNA): TGCGCCAGCACCGAGACCAGGGGAAGCACAGATACGCAGTATTTT.